The 30 T cell receptor beta chains reported below all come from one sample, sequenced in a study of cytomegalovirus exposure and HLA in healthy donors. The PCR used 60 Vbeta and 13 Jbeta primers. The data were produced by immunoSEQ multiplex PCR, yet TCRdb's version contains in-frame clones alone and is incomplete. The sample includes about 140,000 clones, roughly 76% seen only once; the top ten take 1.5% to 2%. The sample comprised PBMCs. These receptors were collected from a female donor in good health and CMV-seronegative.

This clone showed up just a few times. CDR3 DNA: TGTGCCAGCAGCCCCCAGGGTTCCGGCAATCAGCCCCAGCATTTT. Translating gives CASSPQGSGNQPQHF. This chain uses TRBV28 with TRBJ1-5, with a weak D call TRBD1 (5 bases). The length of the CDR3 is 15 residues. Germline V gene lookup returns CDR1 MDHEN and CDR2 SYDVKM. Trimming left V 6 bases short and J 2 bases short, with 14 bases between.

The chain combines TRBV6-5 with TRBJ2-1, with 10 bases that match TRBD1. The CDR3 has 13 amino acids. Germline CDR1 MNHEY, CDR2 SVGAGI. The V and J ends lost 7 bases and 8 bases, in that order; junction bases with no gene match: 5. CDR3 residues: CASKGQGGYEQFF. The CDR3 DNA reads as TGTGCCAGCAAAGGACAGGGGGGCTATGAGCAGTTCTTC.

This clone was detected a few times. The J gene is TRBJ2-7, the V gene TRBV27; 14 positions agree with TRBD2. The CDR3 contains 18 residues. The germline V gene encodes CDR1 MNHEY and CDR2 SMNVEV (reference sequence). V was pared by 2 bases and J by 3 bases, with 9 bases of the junction left unmatched. CDR3 bases: TGTGCCAGCAGTTTAGGCTGGACTAGCGGGAGGACTCACTACGAGCAGTACTTC. It yields the protein CASSLGWTSGRTHYEQYF.

The rearrangement links TRBV6-6 to TRBJ2-4, with D possibly matching TRBD2 (6 bases). The germline CDR1 and CDR2 sequences are MNHNY and SVGAGI (reference sequence). The ends were cut back, 5 bases at V and 1 base at J, with 15 bases in the middle. The CDR3 sequence is 16 residues long. CDR3 region: CASSNWVGGAKNIQYF. CDR3 DNA sequence: TGTGCCAGCAGTAACTGGGTCGGAGGGGCCAAAAACATTCAGTACTTC.

The chain joins TRBV6-1 to TRBJ1-5, with D tentatively TRBD1 (5 bases). The germline V and J ends were trimmed by 0 bases and 2 bases, with 11 bases remaining between them. CDR3 length: 16 residues. Germline-derived CDR1 and CDR2 are MNHNS and SASEGT. The CDR3 reads CASSEAQGGGNQPQHF. CDR3 sequence (DNA): TGTGCCAGCAGTGAAGCGCAGGGCGGGGGCAATCAGCCCCAGCATTTT.

This chain connects TRBV15 to TRBJ2-7, with 7 bases lining up with TRBD1. Germline assignment: CDR1 LNHNV and CDR2 YYDKDF (reference sequence). The CDR3 loop spans 17 amino acids. J lost 0 bases, V lost 4 bases, and 12 bases had no gene match. The CDR3 DNA follows: TGTGCCACCAGCACTGACTCTCCCAGGACAGGCTCCTACGAGCAGTACTTC. Amino acids: CATSTDSPRTGSYEQYF.

The chain carries TRBV6-6 and TRBJ1-1, with 7 nucleotides matching TRBD1. V lost 2 bases to trimming and J lost 1 base; unmatched junction nucleotides: 4. In germline, CDR1 is MNHNY, CDR2 SVGAGI (reference sequence). This CDR3 spans 15 amino acids. The CDR3 sequence: CASSYRQGGNTEAFF. The CDR3 DNA follows: TGTGCCAGCAGTTACCGACAGGGAGGGAACACTGAAGCTTTCTTT.

The V gene is TRBV10-3, the J gene TRBJ2-1, with 8 bases that match TRBD1. Germline values: CDR1 ENHRY, CDR2 SYGVKD. The CDR3 is 14 amino acids. V was pared by 2 bases and J by 4 bases, with 1 base of the junction left unmatched. This chain's CDR3 is CAISEGDRYNEQFF. CDR3 sequence (DNA): TGTGCCATCAGTGAGGGGGACAGGTACAATGAGCAGTTCTTC.

The count of this clone is one. The J gene is TRBJ2-3, the V gene TRBV9, with 12 nucleotides matching TRBD2. There are 16 residues in the CDR3. CDR1 and CDR2 from the germline V gene are SGDLS and YYNGEE. The trim removed 3 bases at V and 5 bases at J, leaving 7 bases unmatched. The CDR3 here is CASSATLAGGGDTQYF. In nucleotides, the CDR3 is TGTGCCAGCAGCGCCACACTAGCGGGGGGTGGAGATACGCAGTATTTT.

The chain links TRBV5-4 to TRBJ2-5, with 11 bases lining up with TRBD2. The last part of the DNA fits TRBJ2-7 better; the J call may be wrong. CDR3 length: 15 residues. Germline V gene data show CDR1 as SGHNT and CDR2 as YYREEE (reference sequence). In DNA form, the CDR3 reads TGTGCCAGCAGCCTGTCGACTAGCGGGAACTACGAGCAGTACTTC. Amino acid sequence: CASSLSTSGNYEQYF.

This clone has at least ten counts. The chain is built from TRBV7-3 and TRBJ1-1; 7 nucleotides line up with TRBD1. Germline V CDR1 and CDR2: SGHTA, FQGTGA. The CDR3 has 13 residues. The trim removed 5 bases at V and 5 bases at J, leaving 5 bases unmatched. The CDR3 here is CASSRQGWTEAFF. DNA for the CDR3: TGTGCCAGCAGCAGACAGGGATGGACTGAAGCTTTCTTT.

V usage is TRBV7-3 and J usage is TRBJ1-5, with D perhaps matching TRBD1 (6 bases). The V gene lost 2 bases and the J gene lost 7 bases, with 15 bases spanning the gap. Germline V gives CDR1 SGHTA, CDR2 FQGTGA. This CDR3 comprises 15 residues. The DNA of the CDR3 is TGTGCCAGCAGCTTAGGGCAGGGGCTAGGGCAGCCCCAGCATTTT. Protein product: CASSLGQGLGQPQHF.

The chain carries TRBV9 and TRBJ1-6, with TRBD1 matching over 7 bases. The CDR3 covers 15 residues. J gave up 8 bases and V 2 bases, and 7 bases lay outside the gene matches. CDR1 is SGDLS, CDR2 YYNGEE, per germline. This chain's CDR3 is CASSVGQVVDSPLHF. The CDR3 DNA is TGTGCCAGCAGCGTTGGACAGGTTGTGGATTCACCCCTCCACTTT.

This clone was seen once. In DNA, the CDR3 is TGCGCCAGCAGCTTGACGGACAGGCTCTATGGCTACACCTTC. Protein sequence: CASSLTDRLYGYTF. The chain uses TRBV5-1 and TRBJ1-2, with 7 nucleotides matching TRBD1. The CDR3 sequence is 14 residues long. After removal of 1 base from V and 4 bases from J, the junction contained 4 bases not matched to a gene. Germline assignment: CDR1 SGHRS and CDR2 YFSETQ.

The V call is TRBV5-6, the J call TRBJ1-2; 12 nucleotides line up with TRBD1. Germline loops: CDR1 SGHDT, CDR2 YYEEEE. This CDR3 spans 15 amino acids. V shed 3 bases and J 4 bases; nucleotides not matched to a gene: 4. CDR3 bases: TGTGCCAGCAGCTGGGACAGGGGGCGAATCTATGGCTACACCTTC. It encodes CASSWDRGRIYGYTF.

The rearrangement joins TRBV5-1 to TRBJ1-1; D not resolved. Germline CDR1 SGHRS, CDR2 YFSETQ. V shed 4 bases and J shed 8 bases, with 15 bases lying between them. This CDR3 has 13 amino acids. The chain's CDR3 is CASSDHLGSEAFF. The DNA for the CDR3 is TGCGCCAGCAGCGACCACCTGGGCTCGGAAGCTTTCTTT.

J is TRBJ2-1 and V is TRBV9; 7 bases map to TRBD2. Germline V gene data show CDR1 as SGDLS and CDR2 as YYNGEE. V trimming: 0 bases; J trimming: 4 bases; junction bases outside the gene matches: 13. CDR3 length: 18 residues. CDR3 residues: CASSVEGGGGGPYNEQFF. In nucleotides, the CDR3 is TGTGCCAGCAGCGTAGAAGGTGGTGGGGGAGGGCCTTACAATGAGCAGTTCTTC.

The chain uses TRBV7-9 and TRBJ2-7, with D possibly being TRBD1 (5 bases). The CDR3 has 14 residues. Trimming stripped 3 bases from V and 3 bases from J, with 12 bases between. Germline V lookup: CDR1 SEHNR, CDR2 FQNEAQ (reference sequence). CDR3 sequence (DNA): TGTGCCAGCAGCTTTTTTCAGGGCAGCTACGAGCAGTACTTC. This sequence encodes CASSFFQGSYEQYF.

This clone came up a few times. The CDR3 DNA sequence: TGTGCCAGCAGCTTGAACGGACTCTATGGCTACACCTTC. It encodes CASSLNGLYGYTF. V and J are TRBV5-6 and TRBJ1-2; D unresolved. Germline V gene lookup returns CDR1 SGHDT and CDR2 YYEEEE. CDR3 length equals 13 residues. The V end lost 1 base, the J end lost 4 bases, and 8 bases lay between the germline ends.

The chain employs TRBV4-1 and TRBJ1-2; 9 bases match TRBD1. The CDR3 loop spans 17 amino acids. The germline gives CDR1 MGHRA, CDR2 YSYEKL. V was clipped by 3 bases and J by 2 bases; unmatched bases: 10. The CDR3 loop reads CASSHPMDRGSNYGYTF. The CDR3 coding sequence is TGCGCCAGCAGCCATCCCATGGACAGGGGATCGAACTATGGCTACACCTTC.

CDR3 DNA sequence: TGTGCCAGCAGTTCCCCTAACACCGGGGAGCTGTTTTTT. Protein: CASSSPNTGELFF. V gene TRBV28 combines with J gene TRBJ2-2; D not resolved. Germline assignment: CDR1 MDHEN and CDR2 SYDVKM. The CDR3 is made up of 13 amino acids. V lost 4 bases and J lost 2, with 5 bases in between.

The chain recombines TRBV5-8 with TRBJ2-1; 9 bases match TRBD2. CDR1 SGHTS and CDR2 YDEGEE come from the germline V gene. The V segment lost 5 bases and the J segment 8 bases; nucleotides outside the gene matches: 14. The CDR3 covers 16 residues. CDR3 loop: CASRQVPGLAPYEQFF. Here the CDR3 DNA reads TGTGCCAGCAGACAAGTTCCGGGACTAGCTCCCTATGAGCAGTTCTTC.

The chain joins TRBV7-9 to TRBJ2-5; the match to TRBD2 covers 8 bases. In germline, CDR1 is SEHNR, CDR2 FQNEAQ (reference sequence). This CDR3 spans 14 amino acids. Trimming cost V 8 bases and J 4 bases; bases outside gene matches: 9. The CDR3 region is CASGGGGRRETQYF. Written as DNA, the CDR3 is TGTGCCAGCGGGGGGGGCGGGAGGCGAGAGACCCAGTACTTC. Combining the CDR3 with reference TRBV7-9 and TRBJ2-5 gives the whole variable domain DTGVSQNPRHKITKRGQNVTFRCDPISEHNRLYWYRQTLGQGPEFLTYFQNEAQLEKSRLLSDRFSAERPKGSFSTLEIQRTEQGDSAMYLCASGGGGRRETQYFGPGTRLLVL.

The CDR3, as DNA: TGTGCCAGCAGCAATATCTACGAGCAGTACTTC. Encoded protein: CASSNIYEQYF. The J gene is TRBJ2-7, the V gene TRBV7-9; D is uncertain. Trimming removed 5 bases at V and 3 bases at J, with 5 bases between. Germline loops: CDR1 SEHNR, CDR2 FQNEAQ (reference sequence). CDR3 length equals 11 residues.

To note about this clone: The junction shows a germline mismatch at one end, possibly a read error. The rearrangement uses TRBV27 and TRBJ2-7, with TRBD2 matching 13 bases. The CDR3 totals 15 residues. CDR1 is MNHEY and CDR2 is SMNVEV in the germline V gene (reference sequence). Here the CDR3 reads CAGSLGLAGVYEQYF. In nucleotides, the CDR3 is TGTGCCGGCAGTCTCGGACTAGCGGGAGTCTACGAGCAGTACTTC.

V and J are TRBV5-1 and TRBJ2-3, with D possibly TRBD2 on 6 matching bases. CDR1 and CDR2 from the germline V gene are SGHRS and YFSETQ. CDR3 size: 16 residues. Trimming cost V 0 bases and J 4 bases, with 15 bases left between them. For the CDR3, the DNA is TGCGCCAGCAGCTTGGAGGGACGGACTAAGCCAGATACGCAGTATTTT. Protein: CASSLEGRTKPDTQYF.

The V and J genes are TRBV27 and TRBJ2-7; 10 bases match TRBD1. The CDR3 is 14 amino acids. The germline V gene encodes CDR1 MNHEY and CDR2 SMNVEV (reference sequence). Germline trimming cut 6 bases from V and 2 bases from J; bases unmatched to any gene: 4. CDR3 sequence (DNA): TGTGCCAGCAGGGGACAGGGGAGCCCCTACGAGCAGTACTTC. This gives the protein CASRGQGSPYEQYF.

The rearrangement uses TRBV29-1 and TRBJ2-7, with 10 positions matching TRBD2. The CDR3 contains 14 residues. V lost 4 bases and J lost 4; bases outside the gene matches: 7. From germline, CDR1 is SQVTM and CDR2 ANQGSEA. CDR3 residues: CSVGVLAGAYEQYF. The CDR3 DNA sequence: TGCAGCGTTGGCGTCCTAGCGGGGGCATACGAGCAGTACTTC.

This clone has a handful of counts. The chain has TRBV10-1 and TRBJ1-2; the D is unclear. V lost 9 bases to trimming and J lost 2 bases, with 7 bases between them. This CDR3 has 11 amino acids. CDR1 is WNHNN and CDR2 is SYGVQD in the germline V gene (reference sequence). CDR3 DNA sequence: TGCGCCAGAGCGGGAAACTATGGCTACACCTTC. It encodes CARAGNYGYTF.

CDR3 residues: CASSLSDGRGTDTQYF. DNA of the CDR3: TGTGCCAGCAGTTTATCGGACGGGAGGGGCACAGATACGCAGTATTTT. The chain combines TRBV27 with TRBJ2-3; 8 positions agree with TRBD2. Trimming cost V 0 bases and J 1 base; bases outside gene matches: 3. CDR3 length: 16 amino acids. Germline V lookup: CDR1 MNHEY, CDR2 SMNVEV (reference sequence).